This TCR beta chain stems from a study of T cell changes during pregnancy in multiple sclerosis (dated by TCRdb to 2018 to 2020). In the study overall: In women with multiple sclerosis, the researchers looked at how the T cell repertoire shifted as pregnancy progressed.

This clone has only one observation. Its antigen is unknown. Qualities for individual bases were not recorded, and no much larger clone is one base off. The CDR3 runs 17 residues from the cysteine to the phenylalanine. The DNA shown is the 51-base CDR3, in frame from base 1. The germline V gene yields SNHLY for CDR1 and FYNNEI for CDR2. V loses 5 bases, J loses 3 bases, and the germline ends lie 22 bases apart. Library construction relied on the immunoSEQ multiplex PCR assay. TCRdb mirrors the immuneACCESS table, restricted to in-frame sequences. Some clones are absent from its copies; in checked studies, under half trace to an unresolved V gene, and the reason for the others is unknown. The sample table shows fewer than 70,000 clones, and 80% to 95% are seen once. Of the sample, around 3.3% falls within the top ten clones.

This receptor chain uses TRBV2 and TRBJ1-1; the D gene cannot be named for sure. The receptor was derived from a female donor in good health, enrolled as a control in a pregnancy study. The sequenced sample was CD8+ T cells from peripheral blood mononuclear cells, obtained in the third trimester of pregnancy. The sequenced DNA: TGTGCCAGCAGTAATGTGGCGGCAGAGGGTATCGACACTGAAGCTTTCTTT. Protein translation: CASSNVAAEGIDTEAFF.